The 32 T cell receptor beta chains below were found in one sample sequenced in a study of shared clonotypes between healthy human individuals. Only in-frame clones appear in the TCRdb table, and some are missing; sequencing was by immunoSEQ multiplex PCR. The data hold approximately 2,000,000 clones, with under 95% observed a single time. The sequencing input was naive CD4+ T cells from PBMCs. Subset meaning: CD45RA+ positively selected. The receptors stem from a man aged 18 to 30 in good health. Some clones in this sample may be carry-over from other donors' samples.

The rearrangement links TRBV10-3 to TRBJ2-2; TRBD2 agrees at 12 bases. This CDR3 region has 17 residues. Germline trimming cut 1 base from V and 3 bases from J; bases unmatched to any gene: 3. Germline CDR1 ENHRY, CDR2 SYGVKD. In DNA form, the CDR3 reads TGTGCCATCAGTGAGTTCAGACTAGCGGGAGACACCGGGGAGCTGTTTTTT. Translated: CAISEFRLAGDTGELFF.

The V and J genes are TRBV30 and TRBJ2-5; D is perhaps TRBD1 or TRBD2 (5 bases each). The germline V gene has CDR1 GTSNPN and CDR2 SVGIG (reference sequence). Trimming took off 8 bases at V and 5 bases at J, with 24 bases between the two ends. This CDR3 region has 15 residues. The CDR3 sequence: CALQNGAGNVETQYF. The CDR3 nucleotides are TGTGCCCTCCAGAACGGGGCAGGCAACGTGGAGACCCAGTACTTC.

V gene TRBV4-3 combines with J gene TRBJ2-7; 9 bases line up with TRBD2. CDR1 and CDR2 (germline): LGHNA, YSLEER. This CDR3 comprises 19 residues. Trimming at V came to 0 bases and at J to 4 bases, leaving 16 bases not matched to a gene. This chain's CDR3 is CASSQDGFGAGGPQYEQYF. CDR3 DNA: TGCGCCAGCAGCCAAGATGGGTTTGGGGCGGGAGGGCCCCAATACGAGCAGTACTTC.

The sample holds one count of this clone. This chain connects TRBV6-1 to TRBJ2-3; 7 bases line up with TRBD1. Germline assignment: CDR1 MNHNS and CDR2 SASEGT. V was pared by 4 bases and J by 2 bases, with 6 bases of the junction left unmatched. This CDR3 contains 15 residues. CDR3 loop: CASSARDRLTDTQYF. The DNA of the CDR3 is TGTGCCAGCAGTGCCCGGGACAGACTCACAGATACGCAGTATTTT.

The gene calls are TRBV7-2 and TRBJ2-1; tentative D call: TRBD2 (5 bases). V lost 1 base, J lost 16 bases, and 17 bases lay in between. This CDR3 comprises 13 residues. In germline, CDR1 is SGHTA, CDR2 FQGNSA. The CDR3 sequence: CASSLGGSAKGFF. DNA of the CDR3: TGTGCCAGCAGCTTAGGTGGGAGCGCGAAGGGATTCTTC.

This CDR3 reads CASSEALAGNEKLFF. The DNA for the CDR3 is TGTGCCAGCAGTGAAGCGCTGGCAGGAAATGAAAAACTGTTTTTT. The V gene is TRBV6-1, the J gene TRBJ1-4; D remains ambiguous. This CDR3 is 15 amino acids long. The germline V gene encodes CDR1 MNHNS and CDR2 SASEGT. V was trimmed by 0 bases and J by 5 bases, leaving 10 bases between them.

The rearrangement uses TRBV7-9 and TRBJ1-1, with D perhaps TRBD1 (5 bases). Germline CDR1 SEHNR, CDR2 FQNEAQ (reference sequence). Trimming left V 0 bases short and J 4 bases short, with 12 bases between. The CDR3 is 15 residues long. The CDR3 DNA follows: TGTGCCAGCAGCTTAGCGGGGATGGGGGGCACTGAAGCTTTCTTT. Translated, it gives CASSLAGMGGTEAFF.

A word on this clone: Distinct nucleotide sequences in the sample also encode this CDR3. The chain joins TRBV6-1 to TRBJ2-7; D remains unclear. Germline V gene sequence: CDR1 MNHNS, CDR2 SASEGT. The CDR3 has 13 amino acids. V dropped 1 base and J dropped 0 bases, with 4 bases sitting between them. CDR3 nucleotide sequence: TGTGCCAGCAGTGAAGGCGGCTCCTACGAGCAGTACTTC. Translation gives CASSEGGSYEQYF.

The chain combines TRBV7-9 with TRBJ2-4, with 10 positions matching TRBD1. Germline trimming cut 4 bases from V and 6 bases from J; bases unmatched to any gene: 6. Germline V gene lookup returns CDR1 SEHNR and CDR2 FQNEAQ (reference sequence). The CDR3 extends over 15 amino acids. CDR3 bases: TGTGCCAGCAGCTACTACCGGACAGGGGGAAACATTCAGTACTTC. Protein: CASSYYRTGGNIQYF.

The chain carries TRBV7-6 and TRBJ1-1; a possible D gene is TRBD1 (6 bases). Trimming removed 4 bases at V and 1 base at J, with 13 bases between. The germline V gene encodes CDR1 SGHVS and CDR2 FNYEAQ. CDR3 length equals 15 residues. The CDR3 DNA is TGTGCCAGCAGCTCAAGCCCGACAGGGAACACTGAAGCTTTCTTT. Its translation is CASSSSPTGNTEAFF.

As DNA, the CDR3 is TGCGCCAGCAGCTTGGAACAGGGACGCACAGATACGCAGTATTTT. Amino acid sequence: CASSLEQGRTDTQYF. The chain couples TRBV5-1 to TRBJ2-3; tentative D call: TRBD1 (6 bases). This CDR3 spans 15 amino acids. Between the trimmed V and J ends, which lost 0 bases and 1 base, there was a span of 9 bases. Germline CDR1 SGHRS, CDR2 YFSETQ.

The J gene is TRBJ2-7, the V gene TRBV5-6, with D unclear. Germline V gene sequence: CDR1 SGHDT, CDR2 YYEEEE. V dropped 5 bases and J dropped 0 bases, with 15 bases sitting between them. The CDR3 totals 15 residues. CDR3 DNA: TGTGCCAGCAGTCGCCGTCAATTTAACTCCTACGAGCAGTACTTC. It encodes CASSRRQFNSYEQYF.

The chain recombines TRBV5-4 with TRBJ1-2, with TRBD1 as a possible D gene (6 bases). This CDR3 region has 15 residues. Germline V gene sequence: CDR1 SGHNT, CDR2 YYREEE (reference sequence). Trimming shortened V by 3 bases and J by 0 bases, and 12 bases separated the two germline ends. DNA of the CDR3: TGTGCCAGCAGCTGGAAGGGGGAGGCTAACTATGGCTACACCTTC. Amino acid sequence: CASSWKGEANYGYTF.

V gene TRBV4-3 combines with J gene TRBJ1-3; tentatively, D is TRBD1 (5 bases). Germline V gene lookup returns CDR1 LGHNA and CDR2 YSLEER. The V and J ends lost 4 bases and 0 bases respectively, with 10 bases between them. This CDR3 region has 15 residues. For the CDR3, the DNA is TGCGCCAGCAGCCCGGGACGGGACTCTGGAAACACCATATATTTT. It yields the protein CASSPGRDSGNTIYF.

This clone was counted between two and nine times. The chain couples TRBV6-6 to TRBJ2-7; TRBD2 agrees at 10 bases. The CDR3 has 16 amino acids. Germline CDR1 MNHNY, CDR2 SVGAGI (reference sequence). The V gene end was trimmed by 6 bases and the J gene end by 3 bases; junction bases not matched to a gene: 11. The CDR3 loop is CASSPSSGSSGYEQYF. CDR3 nucleotide sequence: TGTGCCAGCAGCCCATCTAGCGGGAGCTCGGGCTACGAGCAGTACTTC.

On this clone itself: The same CDR3 arises from other DNA sequences in this sample as well. The rearrangement uses TRBV5-1 and TRBJ2-1, with 9 bases lining up with TRBD2. The CDR3 consists of 15 residues. The V segment lost 4 bases and the J segment 7 bases; nucleotides outside the gene matches: 9. Germline V CDR1 and CDR2: SGHRS, YFSETQ. The DNA for the CDR3 is TGCGCCAGCAGCCTCCTAGCGGGGAGGGATAATGAGCAGTTCTTC. It specifies CASSLLAGRDNEQFF.

This clone was counted once. This chain joins TRBV7-2 and TRBJ2-3; 9 bases are shared with TRBD2. The CDR3 runs 16 residues. J lost 1 base, V lost 2 bases, and 4 bases had no gene match. CDR1 SGHTA and CDR2 FQGNSA come from the germline V gene. CDR3: CASSLSPSGGTDTQYF. The CDR3 coding sequence is TGTGCCAGCAGCTTAAGTCCTAGCGGGGGCACAGATACGCAGTATTTT.

The chain combines TRBV7-9 with TRBJ1-4; D gene ambiguous. Trimming pared 2 bases from V and 8 bases from J, leaving 12 bases between. The CDR3 length is 14 residues. CDR1 and CDR2 from the germline V gene are SEHNR and FQNEAQ (reference sequence). The CDR3 DNA follows: TGTGCCAGCAGCTTATCCCGGGAGGTAGAAAAACTGTTTTTT. Protein sequence: CASSLSREVEKLFF.

The CDR3: CASSIQSYEQYF. The CDR3 bases are TGTGCCAGCAGTATACAAAGCTACGAGCAGTACTTC. The rearrangement joins TRBV2 to TRBJ2-7; D gene unclear. Germline CDR1 and CDR2: SNHLY and FYNNEI. The CDR3 spans 12 residues. V gave up 5 bases and J gave up 3 bases, with 8 bases separating them.

The chain links TRBV29-1 to TRBJ1-1, with TRBD1 as a possible D gene (5 bases). CDR1 and CDR2 (germline): SQVTM, ANQGSEA. The CDR3 covers 12 residues. The V end lost 5 bases, the J end lost 2 bases, and 9 bases lay between the germline ends. The DNA of the CDR3 is TGCAGCGTTCTGCGGGGCAACACTGAAGCTTTCTTT. Its translation: CSVLRGNTEAFF.

The chain uses TRBV5-4 and TRBJ2-2, with TRBD2 as a possible D gene (6 bases). Trimming left V 3 bases short and J 1 base short, with 10 bases between. The germline V gene has CDR1 SGHNT and CDR2 YYREEE (reference sequence). The CDR3 covers 15 residues. The CDR3 spells CASSSGLMNTGELFF. CDR3 nucleotides: TGTGCCAGCAGCTCGGGACTGATGAACACCGGGGAGCTGTTTTTT.

The V gene is TRBV27, the J gene TRBJ2-2; D is undetermined. CDR1 is MNHEY and CDR2 is SMNVEV in the germline V gene (reference sequence). CDR3 length equals 15 residues. V lost 5 bases, J lost 4 bases, and 14 bases lay in between. CDR3 sequence reads: CASSTLWTGTGELFF. Here the CDR3 DNA reads TGTGCCAGCAGTACCCTCTGGACCGGCACCGGGGAGCTGTTTTTT.

The chain is built from TRBV5-6 and TRBJ2-1, with 7 bases identical to TRBD2. Germline V gene lookup returns CDR1 SGHDT and CDR2 YYEEEE. V lost 3 bases and J lost 11; bases outside the gene matches: 14. The CDR3 is made up of 15 amino acids. CDR3 amino acids: CASSSSDKPGTKQFF. DNA of the CDR3: TGTGCCAGCAGCTCTTCGGACAAGCCCGGGACTAAGCAGTTCTTC.

The sample holds a few counts of this clone. This rearrangement joins TRBV4-2 to TRBJ2-6; the match to TRBD1 covers 11 bases. Germline loops: CDR1 LGHNA, CDR2 YNFKEQ. V shed 0 bases, J shed 3 bases, and the junction held 4 bases outside the gene matches. The CDR3 runs to 18 residues. CDR3 nucleotides: TGTGCCAGCAGCCAAGATTGGACAGGGGGCATTGGGGCCAACGTCCTGACTTTC. This encodes CASSQDWTGGIGANVLTF.

The chain joins TRBV19 to TRBJ1-1; 9 bases are shared with TRBD1. CDR1 and CDR2 (germline): LNHDA, SQIVND (reference sequence). Trimming cost V 5 bases and J 10 bases; bases outside gene matches: 11. The CDR3 has 14 residues. DNA for the CDR3: TGTGCCAGTAGTGCGAAACAGGGGGCGAGTTTAGCTTTCTTT. It yields the protein CASSAKQGASLAFF. The full variable domain, rest sourced from reference TRBV19 and TRBJ1-1, is DGGITQSPKYLFRKEGQNVTLSCEQNLNHDAMYWYRQDPGQGLRLIYYSQIVNDFQKGDIAEGYSVSREKKESFPLTVTSAQKNPTAFYLCASSAKQGASLAFFGQGTRLTVV.

This clone was seen a handful of times. V and J are TRBV30 and TRBJ1-1; D uncertain. The germline V gene has CDR1 GTSNPN and CDR2 SVGIG (reference sequence). V was clipped by 0 bases and J by 7 bases, with 12 bases between them. The CDR3 length is 13 residues. The CDR3 region has the DNA TGTGCCTGGAGTGTAGGGAGCCTCCGTGAAGCTTTCTTT. It translates to CAWSVGSLREAFF.

The chain is built from TRBV5-5 and TRBJ1-1; D perhaps matches TRBD1 (6 bases). This CDR3 has 16 amino acids. Deletions cut 3 bases from V and 5 bases from J, with 20 bases between. Germline V lookup: CDR1 SGHKS, CDR2 YYEKEE (reference sequence). This CDR3 is CASSSVGTRTGTEAFF. The CDR3, as DNA: TGTGCCAGCAGCTCCGTAGGGACACGAACCGGGACTGAAGCTTTCTTT. Full variable domain (rest looked up from reference TRBV5-5 and TRBJ1-1): DAGVTQSPTHLIKTRGQQVTLRCSPISGHKSVSWYQQVLGQGPQFIFQYYEKEERGRGNFPDRFSARQFPNYSSELNVNALLLGDSALYLCASSSVGTRTGTEAFFGQGTRLTVV.

As concerns this clone: Other DNA variants within this sample encode the same CDR3. The gene calls are TRBV28 and TRBJ1-4; D might be TRBD1 (5 bases). Per germline, CDR1 MDHEN and CDR2 SYDVKM. CDR3 length: 15 residues. V was pared by 4 bases and J by 6 bases, with 15 bases between. The CDR3 sequence is CASSSPRGGDEKLFF. CDR3 DNA sequence: TGTGCCAGCAGTTCCCCGCGGGGGGGGGATGAAAAACTGTTTTTT. The entire variable domain, with the rest obtained from reference TRBV28 and TRBJ1-4, is as follows: DVKVTQSSRYLVKRTGEKVFLECVQDMDHENMFWYRQDPGLGLRLIYFSYDVKMKEKGDIPEGYSVSREKKERFSLILESASTNQTSMYLCASSSPRGGDEKLFFGSGTQLSVL.

This chain joins TRBV27 and TRBJ1-5, with 9 bases aligning to TRBD1. In germline, CDR1 is MNHEY, CDR2 SMNVEV (reference sequence). The J segment lost 1 base and the V segment lost 3 bases, leaving 13 bases of the junction unmatched. This CDR3 region has 19 residues. The CDR3 region is CASSLAGQGRKGSNQPQHF. In DNA, the CDR3 is TGTGCCAGCAGTTTGGCTGGACAGGGGAGGAAAGGCAGCAATCAGCCCCAGCATTTT.

In nucleotides, the CDR3 is TGTGCCAGCAGTTCGCTGTCCAGCGGGAGTTCAGATGAGCAGTTCTTC. Its translation is CASSSLSSGSSDEQFF. The chain joins TRBV28 to TRBJ2-1; 8 bases map to TRBD2. In germline, CDR1 is MDHEN, CDR2 SYDVKM. Germline trimming cut 4 bases from V and 8 bases from J; bases unmatched to any gene: 13. The CDR3 contains 16 residues.

This chain uses TRBV7-2 with TRBJ2-1, with TRBD2 as a possible D gene (7 bases). Germline V CDR1 and CDR2: SGHTA, FQGNSA. The length of the CDR3 is 17 residues. Trimming shortened V by 1 base and J by 4 bases, and 17 bases separated the two germline ends. CDR3 protein: CASSLDPGGAVYNEQFF. CDR3 DNA sequence: TGTGCCAGCAGCTTAGACCCTGGGGGGGCGGTATACAATGAGCAGTTCTTC.

The chain couples TRBV7-8 to TRBJ2-3; D tentatively reads TRBD1 or TRBD2 (5 bases each). Germline V gene data show CDR1 as SGHVS and CDR2 as FQNEAQ. V was trimmed by 5 bases and J by 0 bases, leaving 15 bases between them. CDR3 size: 16 residues. Written as DNA, the CDR3 is TGTGCCAGCAGCCCCCGGGACGAATCTAGCACAGATACGCAGTATTTT. Translated, it gives CASSPRDESSTDTQYF.